This TCR beta chain was sequenced during a study of T cells expressing NK-cell markers. Whole-study context: Just one sequenced donor of eight was HCMV-seronegative, while seven were seropositive.

As the method of synthesis, 5'RACE template switching with UMIs yielded TCR beta cDNA. TCRdb re-called the 5' RACE reads and shows each CDR3 protein once, DNA omitted. The table lists some 450,000 distinct CDR3 sequences. Per the germline V gene, CDR1 is KGHSH and CDR2 is LQKENI. The CDR3 has 14 residues. Sequencing was done on a sample of blood T cells: a sorted CD56 or NKG2C T cell subset, CD4+ or CD8+ T cells, or bulk PBMC T cells (not recorded which). The J gene is TRBJ2-3, the V gene TRBV18; TCRdb returns TRBD2, unconfirmable since there is no DNA. The clonotype originates from a woman aged 18 to 69 in good health. The CDR3 sequence: CASSERGITDTQYF.